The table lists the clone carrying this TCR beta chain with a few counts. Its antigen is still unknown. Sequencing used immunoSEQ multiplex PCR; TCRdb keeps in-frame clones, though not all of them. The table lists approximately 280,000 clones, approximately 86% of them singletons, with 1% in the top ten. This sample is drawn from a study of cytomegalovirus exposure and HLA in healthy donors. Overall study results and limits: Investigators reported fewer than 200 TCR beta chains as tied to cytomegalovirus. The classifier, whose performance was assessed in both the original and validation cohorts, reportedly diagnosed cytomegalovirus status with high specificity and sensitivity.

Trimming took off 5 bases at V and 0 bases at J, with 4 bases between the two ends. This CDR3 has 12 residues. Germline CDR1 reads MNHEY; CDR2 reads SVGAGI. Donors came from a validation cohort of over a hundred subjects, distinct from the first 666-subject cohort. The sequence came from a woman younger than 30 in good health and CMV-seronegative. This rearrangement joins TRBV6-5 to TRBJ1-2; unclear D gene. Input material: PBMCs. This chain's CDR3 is CASSETNYGYTF. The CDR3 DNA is TGTGCCAGCAGTGAGACTAACTATGGCTACACCTTC.